This is a list of T cell receptor beta chains from one sample in a study of T cell responses to AZD1222 COVID-19 vaccine. Clones were read by immunoSEQ multiplex PCR, and TCRdb kept only the in-frame ones, dropping some. The sample yields around 150,000 clones, approximately 90% seen once. Sequenced material: peripheral blood, taken 28 days after the second AZD1222 dose. The origin of the receptors is an adult who received the AZD1222 COVID-19 vaccine. CDR3s include the opening cysteine and the closing phenylalanine or tryptophan. The D gene is left open where the match is weak. Clone size, where shown, is once, few, many, or a class for clones that have expanded.

j_call v_call clone_size d_call cdr3_nt cdr3_aa
TRBJ2-3 TRBV5-6 . . TGTGCCAGCAGCTTGGGCCATCGGACAGCTGATACGCAGTATTTT CASSLGHRTADTQYF
TRBJ2-7 TRBV21-1 . . TGTGCCAGCAGCAAAGGGACAGGGGGCGAGCAGTACTTC CASSKGTGGEQYF
TRBJ1-6 TRBV6-4 . . TGTGCCAGCAGCGCAACAGGGAACGGAACACCCCTCCACTTT CASSATGNGTPLHF
TRBJ2-5 TRBV5-1 . . TGCGCCAGCAGCTTGGCCTCGGCCGCCGGAGAGACCCAGTACTTC CASSLASAAGETQYF
TRBJ2-3 TRBV5-1 . . TGCGCCAGCAGCATGGACCGGGTTGGCACAGATACGCAGTATTTT CASSMDRVGTDTQYF
TRBJ2-1 TRBV27 . . TGTGCCAGCTCCCGGAGGGGATCCTTGGGCCCCTACAATGAGCAGTTCTTC CASSRRGSLGPYNEQFF
TRBJ2-1 TRBV5-1 few . TGCGCCAGCAGCTTGGCCAGCGGACACAATGAGCAGTTCTTC CASSLASGHNEQFF
TRBJ1-4 TRBV10-3 . . TGTGCCAGCCGGGACATCGGCCTTGAAAAACTGTTTTTT CASRDIGLEKLFF
TRBJ1-5 TRBV27 . TRBD1 TGTGCCAGCAGTTCCGCACAGGGGGTTGGCAATCAGCCCCAGCATTTT CASSSAQGVGNQPQHF
TRBJ2-4 TRBV9 . . TGTGCCAGCGGAAGAAGTACCGGCGACATTCAGTACTTC CASGRSTGDIQYF
TRBJ1-2 TRBV4-3 . . TGCGCCAGCAGCCAAGATGAGAGGGGCCGGGGCTACACCTTC CASSQDERGRGYTF
TRBJ1-2 TRBV4-3 . TRBD1 TGCGCCAGCAGCCAAGGATTTGGGACAGGGGACTACTATGGCTACACCTTC CASSQGFGTGDYYGYTF
TRBJ1-5 TRBV4-3 . TRBD1 TGCGCCAGCAGCCAAGATGTTGTCGGGACAGTTAGCAATCAGCCCCAGCATTTT CASSQDVVGTVSNQPQHF
TRBJ2-2 TRBV15 . . TGTGCCACCAGCAGAGATCGACGGAGACGGGGCGGGGAGCTGTTTTTT CATSRDRRRRGGELFF
TRBJ2-7 TRBV9 once . TGTGCCAGCAGCACGCAGTCAGGGAAAGGCGAGCAGTACTTC CASSTQSGKGEQYF
TRBJ2-3 TRBV18 . . TGTGCCAGCTCACTTCGGGACGCCACAGATACGCAGTATTTT CASSLRDATDTQYF
TRBJ1-5 TRBV18 . . TGTGCCAGCTCACGGCAGGGCGATCAGCCCCAGCATTTT CASSRQGDQPQHF
TRBJ2-7 TRBV18 . TRBD1 TGTGCCAGCTCACCACCAGGGACAGGGGAAAACGAGCAGTACTTC CASSPPGTGENEQYF
TRBJ2-7 TRBV28 . TRBD2 TGTGCCACCAGAGGGTGGGCGGGAGCCTACGAGCAGTACTTC CATRGWAGAYEQYF
TRBJ2-2 TRBV18 . . TGTGCCAGCTCACCCTACCCGGGCCTGAACACCGGGGAGCTGTTTTTT CASSPYPGLNTGELFF
TRBJ1-1 TRBV6-2/TRBV6-3 . TRBD1 TGTGCCAGCAGTGACGGGGGACAGGGGCACACTGAAGCTTTCTTT CASSDGGQGHTEAFF
TRBJ2-2 TRBV6-5 . TRBD1 TGTGCCAGCAGAACCCGGACAGGGGGGAGCGGGGAGCTGTTTTTT CASRTRTGGSGELFF
TRBJ1-4 TRBV15 . . TGTGCCACCAGCAGATCCCGCCTAGGACCGGGACGCCCCGAAAAACTGTTTTTT CATSRSRLGPGRPEKLFF
TRBJ2-2 TRBV7-2 . . TGTGCCAGCAGCCGGGGGAACACCGGGGAGCTGTTTTTT CASSRGNTGELFF
TRBJ2-7 TRBV29-1 . TRBD2 TGCAGCGTTTTGGCTAGCGGGGCCTACAACGAGCAGTACTTC CSVLASGAYNEQYF
TRBJ1-2 TRBV5-4 . . TGTGCCAGCAGCTTGGGTGGGACCGAGATTCGGGGCTACACCTTC CASSLGGTEIRGYTF
TRBJ2-5 TRBV18 . . TGTGCCAGCTCCTTGGTTGCGGAGACCCAGTACTTC CASSLVAETQYF
TRBJ2-1 TRBV7-9 . TRBD2 TGTGCCAGCAGCTTAGATAGCGGGAGGGTAGAAGTGCAGTTCTTC CASSLDSGRVEVQFF
TRBJ2-7 TRBV12-5 . TRBD2 TGTGCTAGTGGACCGGGAGGGGATCTTCACGAGCAGTACTTC CASGPGGDLHEQYF
TRBJ1-4 TRBV4-2 . . TGTGCCAGCAGCCGCACGAGTGAAAAACTGTTTTTT CASSRTSEKLFF
TRBJ2-2 TRBV4-3 . . TGCGCCAGCAGCCAGGGAAACCGCCGGGAGCTGTTTTTT CASSQGNRRELFF
TRBJ2-2 TRBV10-2 . TRBD2 TGCGCTAGCGGGACGGCGGTTGGGGCCGGGGAGCTGTTTTTT CASGTAVGAGELFF
TRBJ1-1 TRBV3-1/TRBV3-2 . . TGTGCCAGCAGCCAAGTTGTTGGGGGTACTGAAGCTTTCTTT CASSQVVGGTEAFF
TRBJ2-7 TRBV27 . . TGTGCCAGCAGTTTTGCCCGGGGCAATTACGAGCAGTACTTC CASSFARGNYEQYF
TRBJ1-1 TRBV7-6 . . TGTGCCAGCAGCTTAGAGGCAGGGGAACTTGCTGAAGCTTTCTTT CASSLEAGELAEAFF
TRBJ1-1 TRBV9 once . TGTGCCAGCAGCCTATCCCAGGAAGCTTTCTTT CASSLSQEAFF
TRBJ2-5 TRBV11-3 once TRBD1 TGTGCCAGCAGCTTGGGACAGGGGGTCCAAGAGACCCAGTACTTC CASSLGQGVQETQYF
TRBJ1-3 TRBV2 . TRBD1 TGTGCCAGCAGTGAAAGGGGACAGGGGTTGTGGAGGGAAAACACCATATATTTT CASSERGQGLWRENTIYF
TRBJ2-5 TRBV7-9 . TRBD1 TGTGCCAGCAGCTTAGAGGCAAACAGGGGGTGGCAAGAGACCCAGTACTTC CASSLEANRGWQETQYF
TRBJ1-5 TRBV19 few . TGTGCCAGTAGTATCCAATCGCAGCCGAATCAGCCCCAGCATTTT CASSIQSQPNQPQHF
TRBJ2-3 TRBV6-2/TRBV6-3 . . TGTGCCAGCAGTTTCCCTTTCAGAGCAGATACGCAGTATTTT CASSFPFRADTQYF
TRBJ2-5 TRBV19 . . TGTGCCAGTAGCAGGCAGTTGAAAGAGACCCAGTACTTC CASSRQLKETQYF
TRBJ1-3 TRBV19 . . TGTGCCAGTACTATCGGCGTGGTCGGAAACACCATATATTTT CASTIGVVGNTIYF
TRBJ1-2 TRBV9 . . TGTGCCAGCAGCGATCCAATTCAGCCATCACGGGATGGCTACACCTTC CASSDPIQPSRDGYTF
TRBJ1-6 TRBV4-3 few . TGCGCCAGCAGCCAAGATCTGCCGCCGGCCTCACCCCTCCACTTT CASSQDLPPASPLHF
TRBJ2-7 TRBV2 . . TGTGCCAGCAGTGCCAGGGGCAGTTTCGAGCAGTACTTC CASSARGSFEQYF